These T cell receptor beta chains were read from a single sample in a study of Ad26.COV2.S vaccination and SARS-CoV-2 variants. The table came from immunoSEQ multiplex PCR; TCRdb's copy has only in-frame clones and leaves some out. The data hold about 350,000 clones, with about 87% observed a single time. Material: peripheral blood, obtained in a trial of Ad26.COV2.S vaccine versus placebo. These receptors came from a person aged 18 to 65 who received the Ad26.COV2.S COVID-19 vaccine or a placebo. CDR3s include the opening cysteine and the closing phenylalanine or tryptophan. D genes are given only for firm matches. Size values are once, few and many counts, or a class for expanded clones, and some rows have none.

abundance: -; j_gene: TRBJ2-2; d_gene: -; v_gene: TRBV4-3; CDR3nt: TGCGCCAGCAGCCAAGTTCCCCCGGGGGACCCTACCGGGGAGCTGTTTTTT; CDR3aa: CASSQVPPGDPTGELFF
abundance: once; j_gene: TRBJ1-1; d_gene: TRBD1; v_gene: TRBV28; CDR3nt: TGTGCCAGCAGTCCCAGACAGGGATGGGGCACTGAAGCTTTCTTT; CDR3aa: CASSPRQGWGTEAFF
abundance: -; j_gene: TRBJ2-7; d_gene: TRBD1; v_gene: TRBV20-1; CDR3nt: TGCAGTGCTAGAGATCGGGACAGGGGGTTCTTC; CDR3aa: CSARDRDRGFF
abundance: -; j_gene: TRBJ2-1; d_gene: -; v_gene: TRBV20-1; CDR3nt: TGCAGTAGAACCGCCTACAATGAGCAGTTCTTC; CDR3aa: CSRTAYNEQFF
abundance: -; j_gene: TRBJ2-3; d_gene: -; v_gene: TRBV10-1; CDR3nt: TGCGCCAGCCCGGGGGCCGATACGCAGTATTTT; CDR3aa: CASPGADTQYF
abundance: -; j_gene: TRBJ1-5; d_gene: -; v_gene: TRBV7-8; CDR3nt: TGTGCCAGCAGCTTAGAAGTGGGTTACAATCAGCCCCAGCATTTT; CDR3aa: CASSLEVGYNQPQHF
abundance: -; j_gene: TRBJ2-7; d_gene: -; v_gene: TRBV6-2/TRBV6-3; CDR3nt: TGTGCCAGCAGTTACCCTCGGAGCTCCTACGAGCAGTACTTC; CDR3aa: CASSYPRSSYEQYF
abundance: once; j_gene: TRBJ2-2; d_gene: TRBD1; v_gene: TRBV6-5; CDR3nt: TGTGCCAGCCACAGGGGGCGTGACGGGGAGCTGTTTTTT; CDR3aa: CASHRGRDGELFF
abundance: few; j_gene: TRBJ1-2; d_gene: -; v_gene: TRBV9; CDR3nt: TGTGCCAGCAGCATTCAAGACCTTAACTATGGCTACACCTTC; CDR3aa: CASSIQDLNYGYTF
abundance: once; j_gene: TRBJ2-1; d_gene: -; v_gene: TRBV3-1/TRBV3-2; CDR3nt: TGTGCCAGCAGCCAGAAGGAGGAGTCCGATGAGCAGTTCTTC; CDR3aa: CASSQKEESDEQFF
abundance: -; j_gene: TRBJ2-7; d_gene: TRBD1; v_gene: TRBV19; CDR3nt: TGTGCCAGCAAAAAGCGTGATACCGGGACAGGGAGAACCTACGAGCAGTACTTC; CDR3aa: CASKKRDTGTGRTYEQYF
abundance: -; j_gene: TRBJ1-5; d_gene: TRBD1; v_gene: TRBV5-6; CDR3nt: TGTGCCAGCACCAGGACAGGGACAGAGAGCAATCAGCCCCAGCATTTT; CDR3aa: CASTRTGTESNQPQHF
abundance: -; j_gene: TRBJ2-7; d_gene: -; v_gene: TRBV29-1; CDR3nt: TGCAGCGTTGAAGCCTCGCCCGGGGCCTACGAGCAGTACTTC; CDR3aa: CSVEASPGAYEQYF
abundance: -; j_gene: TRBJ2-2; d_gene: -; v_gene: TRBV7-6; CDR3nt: TGTGCCAGCAGCTTAGAACGTTCGACCGGGGAGCTGTTTTTT; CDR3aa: CASSLERSTGELFF
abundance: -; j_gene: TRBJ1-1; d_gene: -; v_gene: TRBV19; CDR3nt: TGTGCCAGTAGTATGGTAAGAACTGAAGCTTTCTTT; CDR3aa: CASSMVRTEAFF
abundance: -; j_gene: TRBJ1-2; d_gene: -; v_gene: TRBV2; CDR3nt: TGTGCCAGCACCGCGGGGGGGATGATGAATGGCTACACCTTC; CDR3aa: CASTAGGMMNGYTF
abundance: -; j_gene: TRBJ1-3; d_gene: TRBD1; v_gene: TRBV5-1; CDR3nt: TGCGCCAGCAGCTTGGTCGGGACAGGGGGAACCAGCTCTGGAAACACCATATATTTT; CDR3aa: CASSLVGTGGTSSGNTIYF
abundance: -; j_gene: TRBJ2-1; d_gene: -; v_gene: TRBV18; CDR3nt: TGTGCCAGCTCACCGGGCGTTGAGCAGTTCTTC; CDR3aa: CASSPGVEQFF
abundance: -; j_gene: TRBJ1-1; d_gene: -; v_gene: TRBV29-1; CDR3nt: TGCAGCGTTGCCCCGACTATTGAAGCTTTCTTT; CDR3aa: CSVAPTIEAFF
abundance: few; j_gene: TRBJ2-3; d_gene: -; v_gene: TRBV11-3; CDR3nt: TGTGCCAGCAGCTTGCGCGGAGGTCCAGATACGCAGTATTTT; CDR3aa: CASSLRGGPDTQYF
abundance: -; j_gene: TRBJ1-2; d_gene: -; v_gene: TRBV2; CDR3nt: TGTGCCAGCAGTGAGATCGGGGGCGGGAACTATGGCTACACCTTC; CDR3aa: CASSEIGGGNYGYTF
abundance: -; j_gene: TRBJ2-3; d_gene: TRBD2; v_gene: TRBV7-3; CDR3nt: TGTGCCAGCAGCTTAACCGGGACTAGCGGGATGGGAGATACGCAGTATTTT; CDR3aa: CASSLTGTSGMGDTQYF
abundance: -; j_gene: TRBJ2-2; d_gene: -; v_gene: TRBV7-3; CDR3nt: TGTGCCAGCAGCCGTAGGGGACCCACGAACACCGGGGAGCTGTTTTTT; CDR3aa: CASSRRGPTNTGELFF
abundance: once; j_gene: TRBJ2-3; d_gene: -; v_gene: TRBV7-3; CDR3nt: TGTGCCAGCAGCTTAACGGTTGCCGGACTCACAGATACGCAGTATTTT; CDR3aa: CASSLTVAGLTDTQYF
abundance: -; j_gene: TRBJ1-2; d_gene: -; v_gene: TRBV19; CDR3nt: TGTGCCAGTAGATGGGGAGGTAGATCATCCTATGGCTACACCTTC; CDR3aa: CASRWGGRSSYGYTF
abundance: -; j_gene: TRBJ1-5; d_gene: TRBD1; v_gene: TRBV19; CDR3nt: TGTGCCAGTAGTGCCACCATGACAGGGGTTGGGGAGCAGCCCCAGCATTTT; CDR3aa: CASSATMTGVGEQPQHF
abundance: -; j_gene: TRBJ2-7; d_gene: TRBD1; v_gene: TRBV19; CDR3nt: TGTGCCAGTAGTATCAGACAGGGCAGCTACGAGCAGTACTTC; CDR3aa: CASSIRQGSYEQYF
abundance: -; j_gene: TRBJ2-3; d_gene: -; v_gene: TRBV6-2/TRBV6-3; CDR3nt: TGTGCCAGCAGTTACTCGGTGGAAGATACGCAGTATTTT; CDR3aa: CASSYSVEDTQYF
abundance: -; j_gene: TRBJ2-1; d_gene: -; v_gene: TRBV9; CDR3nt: TGTGCCAGCAGCGTAGGGGATTCATATGAGCAGTTCTTC; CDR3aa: CASSVGDSYEQFF
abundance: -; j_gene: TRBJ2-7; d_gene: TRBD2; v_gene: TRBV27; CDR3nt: TGTGCCAGCAGTTTAGGTCCAGCGGGGTCCTACGAGCAGTACTTC; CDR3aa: CASSLGPAGSYEQYF
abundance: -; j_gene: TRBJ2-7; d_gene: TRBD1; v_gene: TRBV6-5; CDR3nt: TGTGCCAGCAGGCCCAGGACAGGGGGCAGCGAGCAGTACTTC; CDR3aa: CASRPRTGGSEQYF
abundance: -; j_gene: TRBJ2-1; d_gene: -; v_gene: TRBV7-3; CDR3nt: TGTGCCAGCAGCTTAACAAGGGGAATGAATGAGCAGTTCTTC; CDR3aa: CASSLTRGMNEQFF
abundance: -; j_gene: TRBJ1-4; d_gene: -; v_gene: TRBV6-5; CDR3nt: TGTGCCAGCAGGGAGGGGGCAACTAATGAAAAACTGTTTTTT; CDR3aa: CASREGATNEKLFF
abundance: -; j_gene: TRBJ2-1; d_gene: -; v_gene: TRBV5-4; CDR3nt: TGTGCCAGCAGCCCAGGGTGGGCCGGGAATGAGCAGTTCTTC; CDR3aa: CASSPGWAGNEQFF
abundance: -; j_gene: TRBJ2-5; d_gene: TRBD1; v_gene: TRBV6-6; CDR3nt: TGTGCCAGCAGTTACCCGACAGGGGAAGAAGAGACCCAGTACTTC; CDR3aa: CASSYPTGEEETQYF
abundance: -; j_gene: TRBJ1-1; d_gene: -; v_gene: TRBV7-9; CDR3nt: TGTGCCAGCAGTATGGGGGGTACTGAAGCTTTCTTT; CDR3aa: CASSMGGTEAFF
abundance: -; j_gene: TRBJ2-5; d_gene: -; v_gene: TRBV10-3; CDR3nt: TGTGCCATCAGTGAGAGGCAGGGTGGGGAGACCCAGTACTTC; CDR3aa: CAISERQGGETQYF
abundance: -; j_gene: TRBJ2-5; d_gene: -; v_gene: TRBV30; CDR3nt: TGTGCCTGGAGTGTAAAAGAGACCCAGTACTTC; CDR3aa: CAWSVKETQYF
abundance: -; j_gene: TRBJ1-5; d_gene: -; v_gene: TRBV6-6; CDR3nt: TGTGCCAGCGAGGGACAAATTAATCAGCCCCAGCATTTT; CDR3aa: CASEGQINQPQHF
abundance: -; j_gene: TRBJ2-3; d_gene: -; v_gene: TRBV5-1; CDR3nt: TGCGCCAGCAGCTCCGACGCCTCGGTTAAGTATTTT; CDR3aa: CASSSDASVKYF
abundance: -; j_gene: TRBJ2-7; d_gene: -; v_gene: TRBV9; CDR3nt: TGTGCCAGCAGTAAGTCTGGCGCAGGGAATAACGAGCAGTACTTC; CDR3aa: CASSKSGAGNNEQYF
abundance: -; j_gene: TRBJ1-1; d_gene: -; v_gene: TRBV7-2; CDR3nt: TGTGCCAGCAGCTTAGTGGCGGGGACCACTGAAGCTTTCTTT; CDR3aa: CASSLVAGTTEAFF
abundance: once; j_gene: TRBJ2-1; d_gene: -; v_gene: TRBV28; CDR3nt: TGTGCCAGCAGCCTTCTGAGGGGGGTCTACAATGAGCAGTTCTTC; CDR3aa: CASSLLRGVYNEQFF